The 2 T cell receptor beta chains below all came from one sample that was sequenced in a study of cytomegalovirus exposure and HLA in healthy donors. Here immunoSEQ multiplex PCR was the method, and the copy in TCRdb shows in-frame clones only, minus some. The table includes 110,000 or so clones, approximately 86% detected once. Specimen: PBMCs. The receptors stem from a woman aged 18-35 years in good health and CMV-seronegative.

The rearrangement uses TRBV30 and TRBJ1-4; D call uncertain. Trimming removed 2 bases from V and 7 bases from J, with 8 bases in between. The CDR3 spans 12 residues. The germline gives CDR1 GTSNPN, CDR2 SVGIG (reference sequence). CDR3 nucleotide sequence: TGTGCCTGGAGTAGCGTCGCTGAAAAACTGTTTTTT. Residues: CAWSSVAEKLFF.

This clone was observed a single time. V usage is TRBV4-1 and J usage is TRBJ1-1; TRBD1 might be the D (5 bases). The V end was cut by 4 bases, the J end by 4 bases, with 13 bases between. Germline CDR1 and CDR2: MGHRA and YSYEKL. The CDR3 runs to 14 residues. CDR3 protein: CASSPELRGTEAFF. In DNA form, the CDR3 reads TGCGCCAGCAGCCCAGAGCTAAGGGGCACTGAAGCTTTCTTT.